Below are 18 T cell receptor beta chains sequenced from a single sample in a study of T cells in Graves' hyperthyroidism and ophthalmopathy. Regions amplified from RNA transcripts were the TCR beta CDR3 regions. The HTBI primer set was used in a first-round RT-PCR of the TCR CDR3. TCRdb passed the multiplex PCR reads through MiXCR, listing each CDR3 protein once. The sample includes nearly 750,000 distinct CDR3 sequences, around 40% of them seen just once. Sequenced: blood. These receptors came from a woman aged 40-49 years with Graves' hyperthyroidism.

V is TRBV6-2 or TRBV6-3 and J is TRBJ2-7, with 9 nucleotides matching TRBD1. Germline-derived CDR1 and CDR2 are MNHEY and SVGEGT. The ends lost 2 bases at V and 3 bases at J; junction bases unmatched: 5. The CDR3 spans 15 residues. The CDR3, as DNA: TGTGCCAGCAGTTACCCGGACAGGGGCGGCTACGAGCAGTACTTC. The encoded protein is CASSYPDRGGYEQYF.

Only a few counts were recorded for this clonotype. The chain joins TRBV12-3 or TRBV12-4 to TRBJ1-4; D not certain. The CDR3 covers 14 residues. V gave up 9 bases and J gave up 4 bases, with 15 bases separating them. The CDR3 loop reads CASTYSDYNEKLFF. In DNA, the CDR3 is TGTGCCAGTACCTACAGTGATTATAATGAAAAACTGTTTTTT.

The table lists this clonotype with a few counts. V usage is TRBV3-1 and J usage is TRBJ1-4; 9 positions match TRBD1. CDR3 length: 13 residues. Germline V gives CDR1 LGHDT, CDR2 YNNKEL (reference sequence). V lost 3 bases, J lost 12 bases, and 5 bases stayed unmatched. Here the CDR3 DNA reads TGTGCCAGCAGCCACCTAACAGGGGGCCAACTGTTTTTT. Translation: CASSHLTGGQLFF.

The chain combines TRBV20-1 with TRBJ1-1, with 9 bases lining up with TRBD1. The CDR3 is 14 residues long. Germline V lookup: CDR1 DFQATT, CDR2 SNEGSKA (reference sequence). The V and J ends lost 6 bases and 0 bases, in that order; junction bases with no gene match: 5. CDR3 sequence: CSARDRALNTEAFF. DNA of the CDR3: TGCAGTGCGAGGGACAGGGCCTTGAACACTGAAGCTTTCTTT.

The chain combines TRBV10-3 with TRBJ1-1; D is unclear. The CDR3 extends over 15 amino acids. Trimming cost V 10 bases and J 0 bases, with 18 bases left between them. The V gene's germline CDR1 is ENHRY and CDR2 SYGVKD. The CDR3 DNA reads TGTGCCAGCAGCCTTTTAATCACAGTGAACACTGAAGCTTTCTTT. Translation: CASSLLITVNTEAFF.

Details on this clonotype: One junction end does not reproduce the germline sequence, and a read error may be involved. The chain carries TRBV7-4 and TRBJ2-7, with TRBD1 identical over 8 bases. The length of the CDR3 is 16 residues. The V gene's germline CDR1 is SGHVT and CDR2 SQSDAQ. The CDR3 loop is CAGSLQTGGSSYEQYF. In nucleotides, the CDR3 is TGTGCCGGCAGCTTACAAACAGGGGGTTCCTCTTACGAGCAGTACTTC.

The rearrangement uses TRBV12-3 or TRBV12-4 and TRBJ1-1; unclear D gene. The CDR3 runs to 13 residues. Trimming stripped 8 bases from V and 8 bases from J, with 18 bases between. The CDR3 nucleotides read TGTGCCAGCCAACCTCAAGGTGGCAGCGAAGCTTTCTTT. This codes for CASQPQGGSEAFF.

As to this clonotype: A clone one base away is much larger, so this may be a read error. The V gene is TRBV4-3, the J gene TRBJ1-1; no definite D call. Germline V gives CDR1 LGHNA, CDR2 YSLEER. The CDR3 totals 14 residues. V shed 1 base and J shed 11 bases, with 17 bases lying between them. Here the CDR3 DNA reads TGCGCCAGCAGCCAAGGCAGTCAGGCCGGGAGGGCTTTCTTT. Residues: CASSQGSQAGRAFF.

The CDR3 DNA sequence: TGCAGTGCTAGCGTTGGACCCGGGGCTGAAAAACTGTTTTTT. It encodes CSASVGPGAEKLFF. This rearrangement joins TRBV20-1 to TRBJ1-4, with D maybe TRBD1 (5 bases). Germline-derived CDR1 and CDR2 are DFQATT and SNEGSKA (reference sequence). V was clipped by 3 bases and J by 7 bases, with 15 bases between them. CDR3 length: 14 amino acids.

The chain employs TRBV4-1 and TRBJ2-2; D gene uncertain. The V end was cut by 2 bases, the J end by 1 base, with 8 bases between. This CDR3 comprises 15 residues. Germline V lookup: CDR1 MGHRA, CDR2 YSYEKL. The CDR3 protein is CASSQLSGNTGELFF. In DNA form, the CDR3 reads TGCGCCAGCAGCCAACTGTCAGGGAACACCGGGGAGCTGTTTTTT.

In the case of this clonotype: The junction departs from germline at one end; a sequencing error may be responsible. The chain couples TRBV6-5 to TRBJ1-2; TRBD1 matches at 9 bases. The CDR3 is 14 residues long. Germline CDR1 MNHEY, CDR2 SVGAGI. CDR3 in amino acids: CAISYRTGVEGYTF. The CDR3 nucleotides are TGTGCCATCAGTTACCGGACAGGGGTAGAAGGCTACACCTTC.

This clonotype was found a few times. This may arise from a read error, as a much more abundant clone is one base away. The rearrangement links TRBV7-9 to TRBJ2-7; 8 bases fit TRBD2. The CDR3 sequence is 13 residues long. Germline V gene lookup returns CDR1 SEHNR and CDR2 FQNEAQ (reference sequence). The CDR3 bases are TGTGCCAGCACAGCGGGAGAGGTCTACGGGCAGTACTTC. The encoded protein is CASTAGEVYGQYF.

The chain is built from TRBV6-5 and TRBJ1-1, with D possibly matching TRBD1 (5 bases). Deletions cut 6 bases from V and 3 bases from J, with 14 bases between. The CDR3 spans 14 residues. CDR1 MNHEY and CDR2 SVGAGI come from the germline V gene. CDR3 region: CASRRGGGDTEAFF. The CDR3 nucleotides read TGTGCCAGCAGGCGTGGGGGGGGGGACACTGAAGCTTTCTTT.

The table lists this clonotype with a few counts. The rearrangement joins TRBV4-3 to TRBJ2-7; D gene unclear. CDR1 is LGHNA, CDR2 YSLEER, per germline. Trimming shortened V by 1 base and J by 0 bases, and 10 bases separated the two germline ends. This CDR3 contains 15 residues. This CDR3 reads CASSQGVAVSYEQYF. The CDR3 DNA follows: TGCGCCAGCAGCCAAGGGGTCGCAGTCTCCTACGAGCAGTACTTC.

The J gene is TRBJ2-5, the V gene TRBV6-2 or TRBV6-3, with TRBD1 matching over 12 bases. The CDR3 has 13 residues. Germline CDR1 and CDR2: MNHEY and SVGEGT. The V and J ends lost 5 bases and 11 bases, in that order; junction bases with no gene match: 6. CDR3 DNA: TGTGCCAGCAGTCGGGACAGGGGGCATTTACAGTACTTC. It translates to CASSRDRGHLQYF.

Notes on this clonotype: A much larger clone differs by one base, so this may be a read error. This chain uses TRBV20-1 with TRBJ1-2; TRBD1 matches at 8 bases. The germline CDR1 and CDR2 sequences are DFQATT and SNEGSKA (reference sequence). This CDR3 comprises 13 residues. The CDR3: CSASDRGMGGHTF. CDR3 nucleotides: TGCAGTGCTAGCGACAGGGGAATGGGTGGCCACACCTTC.

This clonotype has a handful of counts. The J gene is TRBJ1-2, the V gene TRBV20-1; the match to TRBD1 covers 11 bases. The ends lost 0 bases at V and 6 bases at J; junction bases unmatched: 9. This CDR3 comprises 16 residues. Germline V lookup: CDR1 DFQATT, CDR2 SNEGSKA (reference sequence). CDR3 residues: CSARDLGQGARHGYTF. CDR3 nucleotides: TGCAGTGCTAGAGATCTAGGACAGGGGGCGCGTCATGGCTACACCTTC.

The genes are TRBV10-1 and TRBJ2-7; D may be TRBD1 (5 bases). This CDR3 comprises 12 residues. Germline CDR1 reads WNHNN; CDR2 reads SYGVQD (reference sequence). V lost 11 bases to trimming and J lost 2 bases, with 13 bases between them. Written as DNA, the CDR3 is TGCGCCCCTAGGAACAGGACCTACGAGCAGTACTTC. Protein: CAPRNRTYEQYF.